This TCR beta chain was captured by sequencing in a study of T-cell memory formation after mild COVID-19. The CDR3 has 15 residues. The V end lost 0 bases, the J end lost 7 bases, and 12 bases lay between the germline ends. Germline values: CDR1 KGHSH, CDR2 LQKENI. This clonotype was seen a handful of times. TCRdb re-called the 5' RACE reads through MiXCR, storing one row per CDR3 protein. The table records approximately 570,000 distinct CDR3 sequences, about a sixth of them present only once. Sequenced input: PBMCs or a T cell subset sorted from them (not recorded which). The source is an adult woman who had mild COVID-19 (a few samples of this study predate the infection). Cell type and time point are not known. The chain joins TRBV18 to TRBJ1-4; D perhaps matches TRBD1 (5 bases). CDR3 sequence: CASSPPGREGEKLFF. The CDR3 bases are TGTGCCAGCTCACCACCGGGACGGGAAGGTGAAAAACTGTTTTTT.